These 20 T cell receptor beta chains share one sample of origin, sequenced in a study of T and B cells in COVID-19 patients. From blood, about 240-550 ng of genomic DNA served as TRB template. Multiplex PCR with BIOMED2 TRB-A/B primer pools amplified TRB rearrangements. From the multiplex PCR reads, TCRdb called clonotypes with MiXCR, one entry per CDR3 protein. The data contain tens of thousands of distinct CDR3 sequences, approximately 29% of them seen just once; the ten biggest clones take up approximately 3%. The sequencing sample was made of blood. The receptors stem from a human donor who had recovered from COVID-19.

This clonotype occurred a few times. This chain connects TRBV30 to TRBJ1-4, with D uncertain. Trimming removed 4 bases at V and 1 base at J, with 13 bases between. The germline CDR1 and CDR2 sequences are GTSNPN and SVGIG (reference sequence). CDR3 length: 15 amino acids. Written as DNA, the CDR3 is TGTGCCTGGACCACCGGAAGACTAACTAATGAAAAACTGTTTTTT. It translates to CAWTTGRLTNEKLFF.

The J gene is TRBJ2-3, the V gene TRBV11-2; possibly TRBD1 for D (7 bases). This CDR3 region has 15 residues. The V end lost 5 bases, the J end lost 2 bases, and 14 bases lay between the germline ends. Per the germline V gene, CDR1 is SGHAT and CDR2 is FQNNGV. CDR3 region: CASSQGEAHTDTQYF. In DNA form, the CDR3 reads TGTGCCAGCAGCCAGGGGGAGGCTCACACAGATACGCAGTATTTT.

CDR3 nucleotides: TGTGCCAGCAGTGATCGGGACAGCCTTATCTCCTACGAGCAGTACTTC. Protein: CASSDRDSLISYEQYF. The rearrangement joins TRBV27 to TRBJ2-7, with 7 positions matching TRBD1. CDR3 length: 16 amino acids. Germline trimming cut 5 bases from V and 0 bases from J; bases unmatched to any gene: 10. The germline V gene encodes CDR1 MNHEY and CDR2 SMNVEV (reference sequence).

The genes are TRBV11-2 and TRBJ2-3; 10 bases map to TRBD2. The CDR3 spans 15 residues. Losses at the gene ends were 3 bases for V and 0 bases for J; bases not matched to a gene: 0. Germline V gene data show CDR1 as SGHAT and CDR2 as FQNNGV. The CDR3 region has the DNA TGTGCCAGCAGCTTTAGCGGGAGGAGCACAGATACGCAGTATTTT. Residues: CASSFSGRSTDTQYF.

This clonotype was seen just once. This chain connects TRBV10-3 to TRBJ1-3; D not certain. The V gene lost 10 bases and the J gene lost 0 bases, with 16 bases spanning the gap. Germline V gene lookup returns CDR1 ENHRY and CDR2 SYGVKD. CDR3 length equals 15 residues. The CDR3 sequence: CASSLGPGSGNTIYF. In DNA form, the CDR3 reads TGTGCCAGCAGCCTTGGTCCCGGCTCTGGAAACACCATATATTTT.

Only a few counts were recorded for this clonotype. The chain couples TRBV30 to TRBJ1-1; D call uncertain. Germline lookup yields CDR1 GTSNPN and CDR2 SVGIG (reference sequence). The CDR3 totals 13 residues. Between the trimmed V and J ends, which lost 3 bases and 3 bases, there was a span of 11 bases. The CDR3 DNA sequence: TGTGCCTGGAGCTCCCTGGGTTACACTGAAGCTTTCTTT. Encoded protein: CAWSSLGYTEAFF.

This chain connects TRBV15 to TRBJ2-3; 11 bases are a match to TRBD2. CDR1 and CDR2 (germline): LNHNV, YYDKDF (reference sequence). The CDR3 is made up of 16 amino acids. After removal of 5 bases from V and 0 bases from J, the junction contained 4 bases not matched to a gene. The CDR3 region has the DNA TGTGCCACCAGCTGGGGACTAGCGGTTAGCACAGATACGCAGTATTTT. It encodes CATSWGLAVSTDTQYF.

There are a few counts of this clonotype. This chain connects TRBV12-3 or TRBV12-4 to TRBJ2-2; 11 nucleotides align to TRBD2. V gave up 3 bases and J gave up 5 bases; unmatched junction bases: 5. This CDR3 is built from 16 residues. The CDR3: CASSFRLAGGTGELFF. The CDR3 nucleotides read TGTGCCAGCAGTTTTCGGCTAGCGGGAGGAACCGGGGAGCTGTTTTTT.

V and J are TRBV29-1 and TRBJ2-5; 12 nucleotides line up with TRBD1. In germline, CDR1 is SQVTM, CDR2 ANQGSEA. The CDR3 spans 13 residues. Trimming cost V 7 bases and J 6 bases; bases outside gene matches: 6. Here the CDR3 reads CSARDRGRKTQYF. CDR3 DNA sequence: TGCAGCGCAAGGGACAGGGGGCGGAAGACCCAGTACTTC.

This clonotype has more than one count but fewer than ten. The chain joins TRBV19 to TRBJ2-7, with D uncertain. The CDR3 covers 16 residues. Trimming left V 4 bases short and J 5 bases short, with 21 bases between. CDR1 is LNHDA, CDR2 SQIVND, per germline (reference sequence). DNA of the CDR3: TGTGCCAGTAGTACGGTCCCCCCGGGCGGTTTCAACGAGCAGTACTTC. It codes for CASSTVPPGGFNEQYF.

A few counts support this clonotype. This sequence joins TRBV4-2 and TRBJ2-3; the D is unclear. The CDR3 has 12 residues. Germline CDR1 is LGHNA and CDR2 is YNFKEQ. V shed 5 bases and J shed 2 bases, with 5 bases lying between them. This CDR3 reads CASSDNTDTQYF. The CDR3 DNA reads TGTGCCAGCAGCGACAACACAGATACGCAGTATTTT.

This clonotype showed up many times. The rearrangement links TRBV29-1 to TRBJ1-1; D unresolved. V was trimmed by 6 bases and J by 2 bases, leaving 10 bases between them. The germline V gene encodes CDR1 SQVTM and CDR2 ANQGSEA. This CDR3 is built from 12 residues. CDR3 loop: CSVWTDNTEAFF. The CDR3 DNA follows: TGCAGCGTCTGGACGGATAACACTGAAGCTTTCTTT.

Judged by abundance, this clonotype is medium-sized. The V and J genes are TRBV7-4 and TRBJ2-3; a weak D match, TRBD1 (5 bases). The germline V and J ends were trimmed by 5 bases and 6 bases, with 6 bases remaining between them. This CDR3 contains 11 residues. Germline V gene lookup returns CDR1 SGHVT and CDR2 SQSDAQ. As DNA, the CDR3 is TGTGCCAGCAGCAACAGGGATACGCAGTATTTT. Its translation is CASSNRDTQYF.

The rearrangement uses TRBV5-5 and TRBJ2-1, with D uncertain. CDR1 is SGHKS, CDR2 YYEKEE, per germline (reference sequence). Trimming stripped 0 bases from V and 6 bases from J, with 10 bases between. The CDR3 totals 14 residues. The DNA of the CDR3 is TGTGCCAGCAGCTTGGGGGGTGGTCTCAATGAGCAGTTCTTC. Translating it yields CASSLGGGLNEQFF. The whole variable domain, filled in from reference TRBV5-5 and TRBJ2-1, reads DAGVTQSPTHLIKTRGQQVTLRCSPISGHKSVSWYQQVLGQGPQFIFQYYEKEERGRGNFPDRFSARQFPNYSSELNVNALLLGDSALYLCASSLGGGLNEQFFGPGTRLTVL.

J is TRBJ2-2 and V is TRBV12-3 or TRBV12-4; TRBD1 matches at 10 bases. This CDR3 is 17 amino acids long. Unmatched junction bases numbered 13, after V lost 6 bases and J lost 6 bases. CDR3 loop: CASSQLPGQGKSGELFF. The CDR3 nucleotides read TGTGCCAGCAGCCAACTCCCGGGACAGGGGAAATCCGGGGAGCTGTTTTTT.

This clonotype has a handful of counts. The chain is built from TRBV30 and TRBJ1-3; D gene unclear. Trimming took 0 bases from V and 0 from J, leaving 9 bases between them. Germline V gene data show CDR1 as GTSNPN and CDR2 as SVGIG (reference sequence). The CDR3 length is 15 residues. The CDR3 protein is CAWSVPKGSGNTIYF. The CDR3 nucleotides are TGTGCCTGGAGTGTACCGAAGGGCTCTGGAAACACCATATATTTT.

This clonotype was found a few times. This chain joins TRBV6-5 and TRBJ1-1, with no clear D. V lost 5 bases to trimming and J lost 2 bases, with 9 bases between them. CDR1 and CDR2 (germline): MNHEY, SVGAGI. The CDR3 spans 13 residues. CDR3 loop: CASSPRPNTEAFF. In DNA form, the CDR3 reads TGTGCCAGCAGTCCACGACCAAACACTGAAGCTTTCTTT.

J is TRBJ1-1 and V is TRBV19; D may be TRBD1 (5 bases). In germline, CDR1 is LNHDA, CDR2 SQIVND (reference sequence). V dropped 10 bases and J dropped 0 bases, with 12 bases sitting between them. The CDR3 sequence is 13 residues long. CDR3 region: CATLGHLNTEAFF. CDR3 DNA: TGTGCCACCTTAGGACACTTGAACACTGAAGCTTTCTTT.

The chain uses TRBV6-5 and TRBJ2-7; tentatively, D is TRBD1 (5 bases). Trimming stripped 6 bases from V and 2 bases from J, with 11 bases between. CDR1 and CDR2 from the germline V gene are MNHEY and SVGAGI. CDR3 length: 13 amino acids. CDR3: CASSLTVAYEQYF. The CDR3 bases are TGTGCCAGCAGCTTGACAGTTGCCTACGAGCAGTACTTC.

This sequence joins TRBV10-3 and TRBJ2-3, with D possibly being TRBD2 (6 bases). CDR1 and CDR2 from the germline V gene are ENHRY and SYGVKD. V was cut by 0 bases and J by 4 bases, with 11 bases left in between. The CDR3 runs to 15 residues. CDR3 region: CAISESTSSADTQYF. The DNA of the CDR3 is TGTGCCATCAGTGAGTCCACTAGCTCAGCAGATACGCAGTATTTT.